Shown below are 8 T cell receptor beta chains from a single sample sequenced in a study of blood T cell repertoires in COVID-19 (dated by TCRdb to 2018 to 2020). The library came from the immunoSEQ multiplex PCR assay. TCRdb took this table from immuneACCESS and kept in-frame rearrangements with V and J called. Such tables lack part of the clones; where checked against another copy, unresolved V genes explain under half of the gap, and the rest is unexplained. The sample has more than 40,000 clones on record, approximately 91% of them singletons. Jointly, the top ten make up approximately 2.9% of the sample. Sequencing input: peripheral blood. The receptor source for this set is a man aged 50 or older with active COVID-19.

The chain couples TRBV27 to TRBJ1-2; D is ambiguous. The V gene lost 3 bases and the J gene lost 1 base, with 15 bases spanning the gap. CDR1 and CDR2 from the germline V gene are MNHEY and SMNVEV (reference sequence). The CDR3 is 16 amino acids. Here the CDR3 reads CASSFGAVTNNYGYTF. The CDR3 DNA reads TGTGCCAGCAGTTTTGGCGCAGTGACAAATAACTATGGCTACACCTTC.

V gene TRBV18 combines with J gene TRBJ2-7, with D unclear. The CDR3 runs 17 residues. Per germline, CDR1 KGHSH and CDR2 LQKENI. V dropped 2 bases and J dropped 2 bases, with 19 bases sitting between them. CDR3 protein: CASSPGSVAKSPYEQYF. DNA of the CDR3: TGTGCCAGCTCACCAGGAAGCGTTGCTAAATCCCCCTACGAGCAGTACTTC.

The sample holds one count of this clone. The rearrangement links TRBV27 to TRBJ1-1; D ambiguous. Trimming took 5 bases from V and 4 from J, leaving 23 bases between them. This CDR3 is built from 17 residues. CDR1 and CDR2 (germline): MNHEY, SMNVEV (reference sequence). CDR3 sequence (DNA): TGTGCCAGCAGTAGAAGGTCCGGACGAGGGATCGGCACTGAAGCTTTCTTT. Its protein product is CASSRRSGRGIGTEAFF.

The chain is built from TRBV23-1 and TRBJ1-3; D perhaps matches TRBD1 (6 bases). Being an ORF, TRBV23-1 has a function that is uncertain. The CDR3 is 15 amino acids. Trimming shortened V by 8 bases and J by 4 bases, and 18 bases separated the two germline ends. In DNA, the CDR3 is TGCGCCAGCCCCGAAGGGACACCAGGGGGAAACACCATATATTTT. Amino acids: CASPEGTPGGNTIYF.

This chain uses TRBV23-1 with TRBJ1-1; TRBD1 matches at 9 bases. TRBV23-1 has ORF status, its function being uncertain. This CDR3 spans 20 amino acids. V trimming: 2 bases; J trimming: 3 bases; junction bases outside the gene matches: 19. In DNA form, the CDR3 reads TGCGCCAGCAGTCAACCGATAAATCCGGGACAGGGCTTAACTTACACTGAAGCTTTCTTT. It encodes CASSQPINPGQGLTYTEAFF.

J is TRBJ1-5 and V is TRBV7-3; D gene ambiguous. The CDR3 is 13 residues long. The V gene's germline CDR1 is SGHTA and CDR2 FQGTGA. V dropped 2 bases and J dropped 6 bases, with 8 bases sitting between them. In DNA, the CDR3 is TGTGCCAGCAGCTTAGGCCCATCTCAGCCCCAGCATTTT. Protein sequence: CASSLGPSQPQHF.

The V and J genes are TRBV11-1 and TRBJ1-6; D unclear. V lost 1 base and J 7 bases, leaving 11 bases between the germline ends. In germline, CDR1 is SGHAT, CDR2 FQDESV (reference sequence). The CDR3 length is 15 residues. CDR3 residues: CASSLGDTGNSPLHF. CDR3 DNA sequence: TGTGCCAGCAGCTTAGGTGATACGGGGAATTCACCCCTCCACTTT. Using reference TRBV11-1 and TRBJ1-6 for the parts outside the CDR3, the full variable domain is EAEVAQSPRYKITEKSQAVAFWCDPISGHATLYWYRQILGQGPELLVQFQDESVVDDSQLPKDRFSAERLKGVDSTLKIQPAELGDSAMYLCASSLGDTGNSPLHFGNGTRLTVT.

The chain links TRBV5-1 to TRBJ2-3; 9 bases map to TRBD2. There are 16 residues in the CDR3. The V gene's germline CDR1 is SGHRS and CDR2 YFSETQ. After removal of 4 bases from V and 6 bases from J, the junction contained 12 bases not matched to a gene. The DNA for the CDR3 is TGCGCCAGCAGCAGGGATTTAGCGGGAGAGGGTGATACGCAGTATTTT. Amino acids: CASSRDLAGEGDTQYF.